This TCR beta chain is drawn from a study of cytomegalovirus exposure and HLA in healthy donors. On this clone itself: No antigen is known for it.

Study outcomes and limitations: When the data were analyzed later, several of the most significant clusters appeared to be linked to common viral pathogens.

The germline V gene has CDR1 SGHTA and CDR2 FQGNSA. V lost 4 bases and J 4 bases, leaving 13 bases between the germline ends. The CDR3 spans 14 residues. PCR was performed using 60 Vbeta and 13 Jbeta primers. The data were produced by immunoSEQ multiplex PCR, yet TCRdb's version contains in-frame clones alone and is incomplete. Among fewer than 150,000 clones listed, approximately 77% were seen once. The TCR comes from a woman aged 50 to 65 in good health and CMV-seronegative. Material: PBMCs. The chain links TRBV7-2 to TRBJ2-5, with D perhaps matching TRBD1 (6 bases). DNA for the CDR3: TGTGCCAGCAGCTCTCCAGGGGTACCAGAGACCCAGTACTTC. Protein sequence: CASSSPGVPETQYF.